A selection of T cell receptor beta chains follows, all from one sample in a study of cytotoxic CD8 clonotypes in ibrutinib-treated CLL. The assay was immunoSEQ multiplex PCR, and TCRdb's table has in-frame clones only and misses some. The data hold fewer than 300,000 clones, with roughly four fifths observed a single time. This specimen was PBMCs, taken at disease progression, from a patient treated with ibrutinib. The receptors stem from a human donor with chronic lymphocytic leukemia. Each CDR3 is given with its conserved first and last residue. A D gene is named only where the DNA matches it firmly. Size is omitted from some rows. Given values are once, few, many or a class for expanded clones.

d_gene,len,j_gene,v_gene,abundance,CDR3nt,CDR3aa
TRBD2,15,TRBJ2-7,TRBV29-1,once,TGCAGCGTTGAAGGGGCTAGCGGGAGCTCTTACGAGCAGTACTTC,CSVEGASGSSYEQYF
NA,15,TRBJ2-1,TRBV5-8,NA,TGTGCCAGCAGCCCCGCGCGGGGGCGATACAATGAGCAGTTCTTC,CASSPARGRYNEQFF
TRBD2,15,TRBJ2-3,TRBV19,NA,TGTGCCAGTAGTTCGAGCGGGAGTGGCACAGATACGCAGTATTTT,CASSSSGSGTDTQYF
TRBD2,14,TRBJ2-1,TRBV29-1,NA,TGCAGCGTTGGTCAGCGGGGAGGCTACAATGAGCAGTTCTTC,CSVGQRGGYNEQFF
TRBD1,17,TRBJ1-1,TRBV7-2,NA,TGTGCCAGCAGCGCGACCGGGACAGGGGGCTTGGACACTGAAGCTTTCTTT,CASSATGTGGLDTEAFF
TRBD1,15,TRBJ2-5,TRBV5-1,NA,TGCGCCAGCAGCTCTCCGGGACAGGGGGGAGAGACCCAGTACTTC,CASSSPGQGGETQYF
TRBD1,15,TRBJ2-7,TRBV9,NA,TGTGCCAGCAGCCCAGGGACAGGGGGCGGATTCGAGCAGTACTTC,CASSPGTGGGFEQYF
NA,11,TRBJ2-3,TRBV5-1,NA,TGCGCCAGCGGAGACACAGATACGCAGTATTTT,CASGDTDTQYF
NA,13,TRBJ2-3,TRBV5-4,NA,TGTGCCAGCAGCGCGGAGCCCACAGATACGCAGTATTTT,CASSAEPTDTQYF
NA,14,TRBJ2-4,TRBV7-2,NA,TGTGCCAGCAGCTTAAGACAGGGGAGGGACATTCAGTACTTC,CASSLRQGRDIQYF
TRBD1,16,TRBJ1-2,TRBV18,few,TGTGCCAGCTCACCACTCGGGACAGGGGGCTCCTATGGCTACACCTTC,CASSPLGTGGSYGYTF
NA,16,TRBJ1-6,TRBV7-9,NA,TGTGCCAGCAGCTTAGTAGGGGAAGCCTATAATTCACCCCTCCACTTT,CASSLVGEAYNSPLHF
NA,13,TRBJ2-7,TRBV7-4,NA,TGTGCCAGCAGCTTAGCACTCAACTACGAGCAGTACTTC,CASSLALNYEQYF
TRBD2,15,TRBJ2-3,TRBV28,NA,TGTGCCAGCAGTTCTCAGCGGGAGGGTGTCGATACGCAGTATTTT,CASSSQREGVDTQYF
TRBD1,15,TRBJ2-7,TRBV6-5,NA,TGTGCCAGCAGTTACTCTTGGGACAGCGCCTACGAGCAGTACTTC,CASSYSWDSAYEQYF
NA,14,TRBJ1-6,TRBV2,NA,TGTGCCAGTTCAGATAGCTCCTATAATTCACCCCTCCACTTT,CASSDSSYNSPLHF
NA,15,TRBJ2-2,TRBV6-4,NA,TGTGCCAGCAGTGCTCCCCCCCTAGGCACCGGGGAGCTGTTTTTT,CASSAPPLGTGELFF
NA,15,TRBJ1-3,TRBV6-5,NA,TGTGCCAGCAGTTACTCGCTGGCAGGGGGAAACACCATATATTTT,CASSYSLAGGNTIYF
TRBD2,13,TRBJ2-5,TRBV7-9,NA,TGTGCCAGCAGCTCGAGCGGGAGTAGGACCCAGTACTTC,CASSSSGSRTQYF
TRBD1,14,TRBJ2-7,TRBV4-2,once,TGTGCCAGCAGCCAAGGACAGGGGTTTTACGAGCAGTACTTC,CASSQGQGFYEQYF
TRBD1,16,TRBJ2-7,TRBV11-2,NA,TGTGCCAGCAGCTTTGGTTACAGGGGGCAGGTCTACGAGCAGTACTTC,CASSFGYRGQVYEQYF
TRBD2,15,TRBJ2-5,TRBV9,NA,TGTGCCAGCAGCCTCACTAGCGGGGGATGGGAGACCCAGTACTTC,CASSLTSGGWETQYF
NA,14,TRBJ1-6,TRBV6-5,NA,TGTGCCAGCAGTAACCGGGCCAAAAATTCACCCCTCCACTTT,CASSNRAKNSPLHF
TRBD1,20,TRBJ1-4,TRBV28,NA,TGTGCCAGCAGCCTCACCCCCGGGGACAGGGGGTACGGGCATGGGGAAAAACTGTTTTTT,CASSLTPGDRGYGHGEKLFF
NA,15,TRBJ2-7,TRBV27,once,TGTGCCAGCAGTGCCCTCTTTAGCGGATACTACGAGCAGTACTTC,CASSALFSGYYEQYF
TRBD1,16,TRBJ2-1,TRBV13,NA,TGTGCCAGCAGCATTCGTGGGACAGGGATGGTAAATGAGCAGTTCTTC,CASSIRGTGMVNEQFF
NA,15,TRBJ2-1,TRBV11-2,NA,TGTGCCAGCAGTCTAAGCCAGAGCAGCTACAATGAGCAGTTCTTC,CASSLSQSSYNEQFF